Reported below is one T cell receptor beta chain. Its antigen is currently unknown. Germline CDR1 and CDR2: SGHDT and YYEEEE. The ends were cut back, 4 bases at V and 1 base at J, with 17 bases in the middle. CDR3 length: 16 residues. Study-level points and caveats: Tumor memory CD4+ T cell TCR gene usage clustered with blood and lymph node memory CD4+ cells and lymph node naive CD4+ cells. Greatest tumor Treg TCR overlap was with tumor naive CD4+ cells.

TCRdb used MiXCR to reprocess the 5' RACE reads, holding one entry per CDR3 protein. The repertoire holds roughly 8,500 distinct CDR3 sequences, with about half as singletons. Cells sorted as Tregs were CD4+, CD25+ and CD127-/low. The chain is built from TRBV5-6 and TRBJ1-1; D perhaps matches TRBD1 (5 bases). The origin of this receptor is a female donor with breast cancer. The source material was Tregs sorted from a lymph node. The CDR3 DNA is TGTGCCAGCAGCGTGGGCCCCACAGGAAGGAACACTGAAGCTTTCTTT. Its translation is CASSVGPTGRNTEAFF.